This T cell receptor (beta chain) was identified in a study of Ad26.COV2.S vaccination and SARS-CoV-2 variants. As for treatment: some 20 received Ad26.COV2.S at low or high dose, single or two shots; a few received placebo; per-sample allocation not given. All samples were drawn on day 63, counting from the first vaccine or placebo injection. Sequenced by immunoSEQ multiplex PCR; TCRdb stores in-frame clones only, minus some. The table has 300,000 to 400,000 clones, around 90% seen once. The sequenced sample was peripheral blood, obtained in a trial of Ad26.COV2.S vaccine versus placebo. This TCR came from a person aged 18-65 years who received the Ad26.COV2.S COVID-19 vaccine or a placebo.

The CDR3 reads CASSFQGDKAFF. CDR3 nucleotide sequence: TGTGCCAGCAGCTTCCAGGGAGATAAAGCTTTCTTT. V usage is TRBV27 and J usage is TRBJ1-1, with a weak D call TRBD1 (5 bases). Germline V gives CDR1 MNHEY, CDR2 SMNVEV (reference sequence). The V gene lost 6 bases and the J gene lost 9 bases, with 14 bases spanning the gap. The CDR3 has 12 residues.